A selection of T cell receptor beta chains follows, all from one sample in a study of blood T cell repertoires in COVID-19. Some clones are missing from TCRdb's copy, which holds only in-frame ones; the method was immunoSEQ multiplex PCR. The data show fewer than 150,000 clones, around 88% seen once. The specimen sequenced was peripheral blood. The receptors were gathered from a woman aged 50 to 65 with active or convalescent COVID-19. CDR3s include the opening cysteine and the closing phenylalanine or tryptophan. The D gene is left open where the match is weak. The size field is filled for only some rows; it gives once, few, many or a size class.

clone size,J gene,D gene,V gene,CDR3 protein,CDR3 DNA
.,TRBJ2-1,.,TRBV5-1,CASGDPSSYNEQFF,TGCGCCAGCGGAGACCCCAGCTCCTACAATGAGCAGTTCTTC
.,TRBJ2-1,.,TRBV12-5,CASGQSNEQFF,TGTGCTAGTGGACAATCCAATGAGCAGTTCTTC
.,TRBJ1-2,.,TRBV9,CASSVGLRGYTF,TGTGCCAGCAGCGTAGGTTTGCGGGGCTACACCTTC
.,TRBJ1-2,.,TRBV12-3/TRBV12-4,CASSPTLTHGYTF,TGTGCCAGCAGTCCTACGCTTACCCATGGCTACACCTTC
once,TRBJ2-3,TRBD2,TRBV5-3,CARSLWREGSTDTQYF,TGTGCCAGAAGCTTGTGGCGGGAGGGTTCCACAGATACGCAGTATTTT
.,TRBJ1-2,.,TRBV28,CASSFGQNYGYTF,TGTGCCAGCAGTTTTGGACAGAACTATGGCTACACCTTC
.,TRBJ2-3,TRBD2,TRBV28,CASSPGTSISDTQYF,TGTGCCAGCAGTCCCGGGACTAGCATATCAGATACGCAGTATTTT
.,TRBJ1-1,.,TRBV7-9,CASSLLEYTEAFF,TGTGCCAGCAGCTTACTGGAGTACACTGAAGCTTTCTTT
.,TRBJ2-5,TRBD2,TRBV19,CASGGDLKTQYF,TGTGCCAGTGGGGGGGACCTAAAGACCCAGTACTTC
.,TRBJ1-1,.,TRBV28,CASSLYGVPEAFF,TGTGCCAGCAGTTTATATGGAGTACCTGAAGCTTTCTTT
few,TRBJ1-5,.,TRBV3-1/TRBV3-2,CASSLRGSNQPQHF,TGTGCCAGCAGCCTCAGGGGAAGCAATCAGCCCCAGCATTTT
once,TRBJ1-2,TRBD1,TRBV2,CASKQGNYGYTF,TGTGCCAGCAAACAGGGGAACTATGGCTACACCTTC
.,TRBJ2-2,TRBD2,TRBV4-2,CASSRRLAGGSTGELFF,TGTGCCAGCAGCCGTAGACTAGCGGGGGGATCCACCGGGGAGCTGTTTTTT
.,TRBJ1-6,.,TRBV6-5,CASSRTGYNSPLHF,TGTGCCAGCAGTCGGACGGGATATAATTCACCCCTCCACTTT
.,TRBJ1-2,TRBD1,TRBV7-2,CASSRTGGNYGYTF,TGTGCCAGCAGCCGGACAGGGGGCAACTATGGCTACACCTTC
few,TRBJ1-2,.,TRBV2,CASIPNRASGYTF,TGTGCCAGCATCCCCAACAGGGCCTCCGGCTACACCTTC
.,TRBJ2-7,.,TRBV5-6,CASSSVGGTYEQYF,TGTGCCAGCAGCTCGGTGGGGGGTACCTACGAGCAGTACTTC
.,TRBJ2-7,TRBD1,TRBV28,CASRPGQGLSEQYF,TGTGCCAGCAGACCAGGACAGGGGCTCTCCGAGCAGTACTTC
.,TRBJ2-7,.,TRBV6-6,CASRTGSSYEQYF,TGTGCCAGCAGAACCGGGAGCTCCTACGAGCAGTACTTC
.,TRBJ1-4,.,TRBV6-5,CASSYDWGDANEKLFF,TGTGCCAGCAGTTACGACTGGGGAGACGCTAATGAAAAACTGTTTTTT
once,TRBJ1-4,.,TRBV27,CASSLRGSEKLFF,TGTGCCAGCAGTTTAAGAGGGAGTGAAAAACTGTTTTTT
.,TRBJ1-6,.,TRBV7-9,CASSTGGPNSPLHF,TGTGCCAGCAGCACCGGGGGGCCCAATTCACCCCTCCACTTT
once,TRBJ2-6,TRBD2,TRBV11-2,CASSSGGGRSGANVLTF,TGTGCCAGCAGCAGCGGGGGGGGACGCTCTGGGGCCAACGTCCTGACTTTC
.,TRBJ2-5,.,TRBV24-1,CATSDLTGRETQYF,TGTGCCACCAGTGATTTAACGGGAAGGGAGACCCAGTACTTC
.,TRBJ1-1,.,TRBV9,CASRRGFTNTEAFF,TGTGCCAGCAGAAGGGGGTTTACGAACACTGAAGCTTTCTTT
.,TRBJ2-1,TRBD2,TRBV7-9,CASSLSTSGGSSYNEQFF,TGTGCCAGCAGCTTAAGTACTAGCGGGGGTAGCTCCTACAATGAGCAGTTCTTC
.,TRBJ1-4,TRBD1,TRBV28,CAGSGTVNEKLFF,TGTGCCGGATCCGGGACAGTAAATGAAAAACTGTTTTTT